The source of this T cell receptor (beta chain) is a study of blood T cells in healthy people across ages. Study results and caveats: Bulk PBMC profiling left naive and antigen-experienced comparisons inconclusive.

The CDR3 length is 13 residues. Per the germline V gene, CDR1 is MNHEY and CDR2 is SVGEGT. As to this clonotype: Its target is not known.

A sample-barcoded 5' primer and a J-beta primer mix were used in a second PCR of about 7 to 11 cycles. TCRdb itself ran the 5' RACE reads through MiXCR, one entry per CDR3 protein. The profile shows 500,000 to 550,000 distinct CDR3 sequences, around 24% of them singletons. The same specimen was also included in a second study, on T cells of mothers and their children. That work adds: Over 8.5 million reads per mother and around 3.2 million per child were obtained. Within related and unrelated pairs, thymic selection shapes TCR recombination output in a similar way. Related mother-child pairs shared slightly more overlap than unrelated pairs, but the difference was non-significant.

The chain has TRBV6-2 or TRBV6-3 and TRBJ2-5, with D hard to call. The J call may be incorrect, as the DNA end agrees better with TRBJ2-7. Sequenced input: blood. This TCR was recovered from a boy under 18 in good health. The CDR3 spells CASSQRNNYEQYF. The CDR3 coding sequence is TGTGCCAGCAGCCAAAGAAACAACTACGAGCAGTACTTC.